One and the same sample provided the 14 T cell receptor beta chains below, sequenced in a study of blood T cell repertoires in COVID-19. TCRdb keeps only in-frame clones here, not all; method: immunoSEQ multiplex PCR. Of fewer than 200,000 clones in the sample, about 87% were seen once. The sequenced sample was peripheral blood. Receptors were obtained from a man aged 35 to 55 with active or convalescent COVID-19.

The J gene is TRBJ2-3, the V gene TRBV5-6; 9 positions agree with TRBD2. Germline CDR1 is SGHDT and CDR2 is YYEEEE. V trimming: 3 bases; J trimming: 10 bases; junction bases outside the gene matches: 18. The CDR3 covers 17 residues. The CDR3 loop is CASSSPEGAGGGKAQYF. CDR3 nucleotides: TGTGCCAGCAGCTCGCCAGAGGGAGCGGGGGGCGGTAAGGCGCAGTATTTT. Drawing the rest from reference TRBV5-6 and TRBJ2-3, the complete variable domain is DAGVTQSPTHLIKTRGQQVTLRCSPKSGHDTVSWYQQALGQGPQFIFQYYEEEERQRGNFPDRFSGHQFPNYSSELNVNALLLGDSALYLCASSSPEGAGGGKAQYFGPGTRLTVL.

The V call is TRBV11-1, the J call TRBJ1-1; no clear D. The CDR3 spans 15 residues. Per the germline V gene, CDR1 is SGHAT and CDR2 is FQDESV (reference sequence). The germline V and J ends were trimmed by 5 bases and 0 bases, with 13 bases remaining between them. The CDR3 reads CASSLLRSMNTEAFF. The DNA of the CDR3 is TGTGCCAGCAGCCTGTTGAGGAGCATGAACACTGAAGCTTTCTTT.

This rearrangement joins TRBV5-5 to TRBJ2-2; 7 bases line up with TRBD1. Trimming took 5 bases from V and 1 from J; bases not matched to a gene: 5. Germline CDR1 is SGHKS and CDR2 is YYEKEE (reference sequence). This CDR3 has 15 residues. CDR3 sequence: CASSPGTENTGELFF. DNA for the CDR3: TGTGCCAGCAGTCCCGGGACAGAGAACACCGGGGAGCTGTTTTTT.

The chain has TRBV10-1 and TRBJ2-7, with 8 bases aligning to TRBD1. In germline, CDR1 is WNHNN, CDR2 SYGVQD (reference sequence). V lost 6 bases to trimming and J lost 5 bases; unmatched junction nucleotides: 9. The length of the CDR3 is 14 residues. This chain's CDR3 is CASSNRQGRDEQYF. The CDR3 DNA follows: TGCGCCAGCAGCAACCGACAGGGGCGGGACGAGCAGTACTTC.

The gene calls are TRBV7-2 and TRBJ2-1, with 10 positions matching TRBD2. V dropped 2 bases and J dropped 4; count of bases not matched to a gene: 8. The CDR3 contains 17 residues. CDR1 and CDR2 (germline): SGHTA, FQGNSA. CDR3 sequence reads: CASSLREAGGPYNEQFF. CDR3 nucleotides: TGTGCCAGCAGCTTAAGAGAAGCGGGGGGGCCTTACAATGAGCAGTTCTTC. Drawing the rest from reference TRBV7-2 and TRBJ2-1, the complete variable domain is GAGVSQSPSNKVTEKGKDVELRCDPISGHTALYWYRQSLGQGLEFLIYFQGNSAPDKSGLPSDRFSAERTGGSVSTLTIQRTQQEDSAVYLCASSLREAGGPYNEQFFGPGTRLTVL.

In nucleotides, the CDR3 is TGTGCCAGCAGCCAAGATCTGGTCGAGGGCGCTGAAGCTTTCTTT. It codes for CASSQDLVEGAEAFF. The genes are TRBV14 and TRBJ1-1; no firm D call. Germline loops: CDR1 SGHDN, CDR2 FVKESK. This CDR3 region has 15 residues. Trimming shortened V by 0 bases and J by 6 bases, and 14 bases separated the two germline ends.

The V gene is TRBV5-4, the J gene TRBJ2-4; 7 nucleotides match TRBD1. The germline V gene has CDR1 SGHNT and CDR2 YYREEE (reference sequence). The CDR3 length is 15 residues. With V trimmed by 1 base and J by 1 base, 2 bases remained unmatched. As DNA, the CDR3 is TGTGCCAGCAGCTTGAAGGACAGGGCCAAAAACATTCAGTACTTC. It translates to CASSLKDRAKNIQYF. The variable domain in full, with the rest retrieved from reference TRBV5-4 and TRBJ2-4, is ETGVTQSPTHLIKTRGQQVTLRCSSQSGHNTVSWYQQALGQGPQFIFQYYREEENGRGNFPPRFSGLQFPNYSSELNVNALELDDSALYLCASSLKDRAKNIQYFGAGTRLSVL.

V and J are TRBV7-2 and TRBJ1-3; the D is unclear. The CDR3 runs 16 residues. Germline CDR1 and CDR2: SGHTA and FQGNSA. The germline V and J ends were trimmed by 1 base and 0 bases, with 10 bases remaining between them. In nucleotides, the CDR3 is TGTGCCAGCAGCTTAGTGGCAGGAAACTCTGGAAACACCATATATTTT. This gives the protein CASSLVAGNSGNTIYF.

This clone appeared a single time. This sequence joins TRBV28 and TRBJ1-2; 10 bases map to TRBD1. Germline loops: CDR1 MDHEN, CDR2 SYDVKM. This CDR3 has 14 residues. With V trimmed by 7 bases and J by 4 bases, 6 bases remained unmatched. The CDR3 DNA is TGTGCCAGCACGGGACAGGGGCCGACCTATGGCTACACCTTC. Its protein is CASTGQGPTYGYTF.

V gene TRBV2 combines with J gene TRBJ2-7; D gene uncertain. Trimming took off 3 bases at V and 3 bases at J, with 6 bases between the two ends. This CDR3 spans 12 amino acids. Per germline, CDR1 SNHLY and CDR2 FYNNEI. This chain's CDR3 is CASSERNYEQYF. The CDR3 nucleotides are TGTGCCAGCAGTGAGCGCAACTACGAGCAGTACTTC.

This chain links TRBV11-2 with TRBJ1-3, with a weak D call TRBD1 (6 bases). CDR1 and CDR2 (germline): SGHAT, FQNNGV. The CDR3 totals 18 residues. Deletions cut 7 bases from V and 4 bases from J, with 26 bases between. As DNA, the CDR3 is TGTGCCAGCAAGGGGAGGGGGGTACTCCGGGACGAGGGAAACACCATATATTTT. The encoded protein is CASKGRGVLRDEGNTIYF.

The chain is built from TRBV7-9 and TRBJ2-2, with D maybe TRBD2 (6 bases). Trimming shortened V by 8 bases and J by 6 bases, and 13 bases separated the two germline ends. CDR3 size: 13 residues. Looked up from germline, CDR1 is SEHNR and CDR2 is FQNEAQ (reference sequence). The CDR3 here is CASAPPGAGELFF. CDR3 in DNA: TGTGCCAGCGCCCCCCCGGGGGCCGGGGAGCTGTTTTTT.

This chain connects TRBV5-8 to TRBJ1-5; 8 nucleotides align to TRBD1. Germline-derived CDR1 and CDR2 are SGHTS and YDEGEE. The CDR3 sequence is 15 residues long. The junction had 7 bases not matched to a gene; V was cut back by 7 bases and J by 1 base. The CDR3: CASGSTGDSNQPQHF. The CDR3 DNA reads TGTGCCAGCGGTTCGACAGGGGACAGCAATCAGCCCCAGCATTTT.

This clone was picked up a small number of times. This chain's CDR3 is CASSQGLAAEQYF. The CDR3 DNA reads TGCGCCAGCAGCCAAGGACTAGCGGCCGAGCAGTACTTC. The V and J genes are TRBV4-3 and TRBJ2-7, with 9 bases fitting TRBD2. This CDR3 region has 13 residues. V lost 1 base and J lost 6; bases outside the gene matches: 1. Germline CDR1 and CDR2: LGHNA and YSLEER.